These 22 T cell receptor beta chains originate from one sample sequenced in a study of T cell repertoires in cytomegalovirus infection. From the reads, TCRdb called clonotypes with MiXCR, one entry per CDR3 protein. This table holds about 490,000 distinct CDR3 sequences, 11% found once. The sequencing sample was made of PBMCs. The receptors originated from a human donor in good health (CMV status not recorded). Some clones in this sample may be carry-over from other donors' samples.

The chain employs TRBV19 and TRBJ2-7; D is undetermined. Germline V CDR1 and CDR2: LNHDA, SQIVND (reference sequence). CDR3 length: 11 amino acids. The V and J ends lost 8 bases and 3 bases respectively, with 8 bases between them. The DNA for the CDR3 is TGTGCCAGTGGCGTCCTCTACGAGCAGTACTTC. It is translated as CASGVLYEQYF.

This clonotype came up many times. The V gene is TRBV29-1, the J gene TRBJ2-7, with TRBD1 matching over 12 bases. The V and J ends lost 6 bases and 6 bases, in that order; junction bases with no gene match: 9. Per germline, CDR1 SQVTM and CDR2 ANQGSEA. The CDR3 is 14 residues long. Here the CDR3 reads CSVAPGTGGGEQYF. The CDR3 nucleotides are TGCAGCGTGGCCCCCGGGACAGGGGGCGGCGAGCAGTACTTC.

This clonotype was counted a few times. V is TRBV20-1 and J is TRBJ2-3, with 10 bases fitting TRBD2. Germline V gives CDR1 DFQATT, CDR2 SNEGSKA (reference sequence). After removal of 5 bases from V and 6 bases from J, the junction contained 11 bases not matched to a gene. This CDR3 spans 15 amino acids. CDR3 protein: CSAPPLLAGKDTQYF. CDR3 bases: TGCAGTGCTCCGCCTTTACTAGCGGGAAAGGATACGCAGTATTTT.

This clonotype was counted between two and nine times. The chain links TRBV19 to TRBJ2-2; D possibly uses TRBD1 or TRBD2 (5 bases each). Germline CDR1 reads LNHDA; CDR2 reads SQIVND (reference sequence). Trimming removed 3 bases from V and 0 bases from J, with 14 bases in between. The CDR3 sequence is 17 residues long. The CDR3 DNA follows: TGTGCCAGTAGTATTTGGTGGAGGACACCGAACACCGGGGAGCTGTTTTTT. Translating it yields CASSIWWRTPNTGELFF.

In its sample, this clonotype was seen a few times. The J gene is TRBJ1-1, the V gene TRBV7-4, with a possible D match to TRBD1 (5 bases). The ends were cut back, 4 bases at V and 11 bases at J, with 23 bases in the middle. Germline assignment: CDR1 SGHVT and CDR2 SQSDAQ. The CDR3 consists of 15 residues. The CDR3 loop reads CASSSAYGAGTRAFF. CDR3 DNA: TGTGCCAGCAGCTCCGCATATGGCGCCGGGACGAGGGCTTTCTTT.

For this clonotype: Germline is not matched at one junction end, which may reflect a read error. The rearrangement links TRBV2 to TRBJ1-6; TRBD1 is a possible D gene (5 bases). The CDR3 spans 13 residues. The germline V gene has CDR1 SNHLY and CDR2 FYNNEI. In nucleotides, the CDR3 is TGTGCCTGCAGTCCCGACAGAAATTCACCCCTCCACTTT. It specifies CACSPDRNSPLHF.

The gene calls are TRBV4-2 and TRBJ2-2; TRBD2 agrees at 8 bases. Looked up from germline, CDR1 is LGHNA and CDR2 is YNFKEQ. J lost 2 bases, V lost 10 bases, and 6 bases had no gene match. The CDR3 sequence is 14 residues long. The CDR3 spells CATSAGANTGELFF. CDR3 bases: TGTGCCACCTCAGCGGGGGCCAACACCGGGGAGCTGTTTTTT.

This clonotype came up many times. The chain couples TRBV6-2 or TRBV6-3 to TRBJ1-1; D is uncertain. Trimming pared 4 bases from V and 6 bases from J, leaving 6 bases between. CDR3 length equals 11 residues. The V gene's germline CDR1 is MNHEY and CDR2 SVGEGT. In nucleotides, the CDR3 is TGTGCCAGCAGTTTTCGGGCTGAAGCTTTCTTT. The encoded protein is CASSFRAEAFF.

In its sample, this clonotype was seen many times. The chain combines TRBV11-2 with TRBJ1-3; the D gene is possibly TRBD1 (6 bases). Trimming took 5 bases from V and 2 from J, leaving 16 bases between them. The CDR3 extends over 16 amino acids. Germline CDR1 SGHAT, CDR2 FQNNGV. As DNA, the CDR3 is TGTGCCAGCAGCCTCGGACAGACGGTCGCTGGAAACACCATATATTTT. Its protein product is CASSLGQTVAGNTIYF.

This clonotype was picked up many times. V and J are TRBV7-2 and TRBJ2-1; D not certain. The CDR3 contains 14 residues. Deletions cut 5 bases from V and 4 bases from J, with 12 bases between. Germline V gene lookup returns CDR1 SGHTA and CDR2 FQGNSA. CDR3 in DNA: TGTGCCAGCAGCATTCCGGGTCCATACAATGAGCAGTTCTTC. This sequence encodes CASSIPGPYNEQFF.

This clonotype has ten or more counts. The rearrangement joins TRBV7-9 to TRBJ2-2; D is ambiguous. CDR3 length: 16 residues. Germline V CDR1 and CDR2: SEHNR, FQNEAQ (reference sequence). V gave up 4 bases and J gave up 1 base, with 13 bases separating them. The CDR3 spells CASSSDVSLNTGELFF. The DNA of the CDR3 is TGTGCCAGCAGCTCCGATGTGTCCCTGAACACCGGGGAGCTGTTTTTT.

The table lists this clonotype with many counts. This chain connects TRBV7-8 to TRBJ2-5; no firm D call. Trimming took 1 base from V and 3 from J, leaving 3 bases between them. Germline V lookup: CDR1 SGHVS, CDR2 FQNEAQ. CDR3 length equals 12 residues. This chain's CDR3 is CASSLGEETQYF. For the CDR3, the DNA is TGTGCCAGCAGCTTAGGAGAAGAGACCCAGTACTTC.

The chain combines TRBV12-3 or TRBV12-4 with TRBJ2-5; 7 bases map to TRBD2. Losses at the gene ends were 8 bases for V and 3 bases for J; bases not matched to a gene: 12. This CDR3 has 15 residues. CDR3 residues: CASRWSGREKETQYF. The CDR3 DNA follows: TGTGCCAGCCGCTGGAGTGGGAGGGAGAAAGAGACCCAGTACTTC.

The chain couples TRBV24-1 to TRBJ2-1, with TRBD2 identical over 7 bases. The junction had 8 bases not matched to a gene; V was cut back by 4 bases and J by 0 bases. Germline values: CDR1 KGHDR, CDR2 SFDVKD. The CDR3 spans 17 residues. The CDR3 region has the DNA TGTGCCACCAGTGACCCTGGCGAGCGGGGCTCCTACAATGAGCAGTTCTTC. Amino acids: CATSDPGERGSYNEQFF.

Regarding this clonotype: A much more abundant neighbour one base away suggests this may be a read error. The chain uses TRBV6-6 and TRBJ1-4, with D uncertain. CDR3 size: 16 residues. The V and J ends lost 8 bases and 0 bases respectively, with 16 bases between them. CDR1 is MNHNY and CDR2 is SVGAGI in the germline V gene (reference sequence). The CDR3 DNA sequence: TGTGCCAGCGCCCGACCCCAGGTCGCAACTAATGAAAAACTGTTTTTT. It specifies CASARPQVATNEKLFF.

With respect to this clonotype: A read error may account for a junction end that differs from germline. This chain connects TRBV6-1 to TRBJ2-3; 11 positions match TRBD2. Germline CDR1 is MNHNS and CDR2 is SASEGT. The CDR3 consists of 15 residues. CDR3 nucleotides: TGTGCCAGCAGTTCGACTAGCGGGGAACCAGGTACGCAGTGTTTT. Encoded protein: CASSSTSGEPGTQCF.

In this sample, this clonotype turned up many times. The chain recombines TRBV19 with TRBJ2-2; a possible D gene is TRBD2 (5 bases). The CDR3 covers 14 residues. V dropped 6 bases and J dropped 4 bases, with 12 bases sitting between them. The germline V gene has CDR1 LNHDA and CDR2 SQIVND (reference sequence). CDR3 sequence reads: CASSPGEGTGELFF. The CDR3 coding sequence is TGTGCCAGTAGCCCTGGAGAGGGCACCGGGGAGCTGTTTTTT.

This clonotype was recorded at least ten times. The gene calls are TRBV7-2 and TRBJ1-4; maybe TRBD1 (6 bases). The germline V gene encodes CDR1 SGHTA and CDR2 FQGNSA. This CDR3 contains 16 residues. V shed 2 bases and J shed 4 bases, with 14 bases lying between them. CDR3 residues: CASSLYQRGGNEKLFF. The CDR3, as DNA: TGTGCCAGCAGCTTATATCAGAGAGGGGGTAATGAAAAACTGTTTTTT.

This clonotype appeared many times. This rearrangement joins TRBV28 to TRBJ1-4; tentatively, D is TRBD1 (6 bases). Germline V gene sequence: CDR1 MDHEN, CDR2 SYDVKM. The CDR3 is 15 residues long. Trimming shortened V by 6 bases and J by 3 bases, and 14 bases separated the two germline ends. In DNA form, the CDR3 reads TGTGCCAGCAGAGAACAGGGAGGCCCTAATGAAAAACTGTTTTTT. The encoded protein is CASREQGGPNEKLFF.

This clonotype was recorded at least ten times. DNA of the CDR3: TGTGCCAGCAGTTTCCCAACAGGGGCTTGGGAGACTGAAGCTTTCTTT. It translates to CASSFPTGAWETEAFF. The chain uses TRBV12-3 or TRBV12-4 and TRBJ1-1; 7 bases align to TRBD1. Trimming removed 3 bases from V and 5 bases from J; junction bases left unmatched: 12. CDR3 length: 16 amino acids.

Many counts were recorded for this clonotype. The V and J genes are TRBV7-6 and TRBJ1-1; 9 bases agree with TRBD1. Per the germline V gene, CDR1 is SGHVS and CDR2 is FNYEAQ. V gave up 5 bases and J gave up 1 base; unmatched junction bases: 5. The CDR3 consists of 15 residues. In DNA, the CDR3 is TGTGCCAGCAGCCACTACAGGGGGCAGAACACTGAAGCTTTCTTT. As protein: CASSHYRGQNTEAFF. Variable domain in full (rest from reference TRBV7-6 and TRBJ1-1): GAGVSQSPRYKVTKRGQDVALRCDPISGHVSLYWYRQALGQGPEFLTYFNYEAQQDKSGLPNDRFSAERPEGSISTLTIQRTEQRDSAMYRCASSHYRGQNTEAFFGQGTRLTVV.

This clonotype was seen a few times. For the CDR3, the DNA is TGTGCCAGTAGTATAGGGTTCCGGGACACTGAAGCTTTCTTT. As protein: CASSIGFRDTEAFF. The V and J genes are TRBV19 and TRBJ1-1, with D unclear. This CDR3 spans 14 amino acids. V gave up 1 base and J gave up 3 bases, with 9 bases separating them. Per germline, CDR1 LNHDA and CDR2 SQIVND (reference sequence).